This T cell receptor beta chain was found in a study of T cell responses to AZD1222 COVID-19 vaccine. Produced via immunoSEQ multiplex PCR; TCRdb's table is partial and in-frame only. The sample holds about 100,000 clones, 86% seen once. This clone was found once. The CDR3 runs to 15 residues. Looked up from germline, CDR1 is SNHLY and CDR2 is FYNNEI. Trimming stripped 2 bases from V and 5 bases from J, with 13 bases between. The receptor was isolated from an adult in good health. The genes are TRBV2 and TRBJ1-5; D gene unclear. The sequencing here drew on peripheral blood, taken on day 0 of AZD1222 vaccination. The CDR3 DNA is TGTGCCAGCAGTGAACAATGGGCCGATGATCAGCCCCAGCATTTT. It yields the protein CASSEQWADDQPQHF.